This T cell receptor (beta chain) was documented in a study of blood T cell repertoires in COVID-19. The overall study: Sites in the United States, Italy and Spain provided acute and convalescent COVID-19 samples. T cells, B-cell-depleted T cells, or PBMCs provided the cDNA or gDNA that served as material.

CDR3 size: 14 residues. The V gene's germline CDR1 is MDHEN and CDR2 SYDVKM. With 5 bases removed from V and 4 bases from J, the gap between germline ends came to 14 bases. Methods used by the authors: Amplification of reference gene primers was used by the study to estimate nucleated cell counts. Here immunoSEQ multiplex PCR was the method, and the copy in TCRdb shows in-frame clones only, minus some. V, J and clone size are taken as reported in that table, and D and trimming were inferred from the DNA itself. The data show 94,000 or so clones, around 89% seen once. The origin of this receptor is a woman aged 80 or older with active COVID-19. Sequencing was performed on peripheral blood. The J gene is TRBJ1-2, the V gene TRBV28; TRBD1 might be the D (6 bases). This CDR3 is CASSRTQGSYGYTF. The CDR3 DNA reads as TGTGCCAGCAGTCGGACACAGGGATCCTATGGCTACACCTTC.